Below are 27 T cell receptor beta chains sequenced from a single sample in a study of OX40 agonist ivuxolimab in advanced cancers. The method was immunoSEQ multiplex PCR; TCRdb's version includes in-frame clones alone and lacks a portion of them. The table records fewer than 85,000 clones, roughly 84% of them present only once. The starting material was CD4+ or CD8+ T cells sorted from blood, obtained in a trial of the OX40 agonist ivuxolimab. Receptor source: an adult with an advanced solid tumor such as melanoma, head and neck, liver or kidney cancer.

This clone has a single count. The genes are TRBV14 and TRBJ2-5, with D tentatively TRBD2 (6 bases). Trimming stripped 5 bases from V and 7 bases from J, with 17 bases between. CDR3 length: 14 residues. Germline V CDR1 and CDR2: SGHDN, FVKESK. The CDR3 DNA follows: TGTGCCAGCAGCAAGGAGGGGACTTGGGGGACCCAGTACTTC. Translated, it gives CASSKEGTWGTQYF.

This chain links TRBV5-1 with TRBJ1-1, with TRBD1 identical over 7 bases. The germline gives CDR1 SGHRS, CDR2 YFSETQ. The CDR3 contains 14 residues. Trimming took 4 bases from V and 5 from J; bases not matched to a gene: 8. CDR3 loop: CASSAQQGQTEAFF. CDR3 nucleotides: TGCGCCAGCAGCGCCCAACAGGGGCAGACTGAAGCTTTCTTT.

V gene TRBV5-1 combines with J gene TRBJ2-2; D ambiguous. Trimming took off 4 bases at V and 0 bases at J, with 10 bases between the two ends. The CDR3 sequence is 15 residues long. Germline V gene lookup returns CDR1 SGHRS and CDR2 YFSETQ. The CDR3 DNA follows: TGCGCCAGCAGCCCCTACATGTCGAACACCGGGGAGCTGTTTTTT. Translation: CASSPYMSNTGELFF.

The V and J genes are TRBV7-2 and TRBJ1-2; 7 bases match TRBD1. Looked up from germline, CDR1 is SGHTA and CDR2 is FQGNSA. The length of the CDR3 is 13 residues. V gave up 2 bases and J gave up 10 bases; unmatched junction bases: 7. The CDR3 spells CASSLQGGQVYTF. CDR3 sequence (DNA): TGTGCCAGCAGCTTACAAGGGGGCCAAGTCTACACCTTC.

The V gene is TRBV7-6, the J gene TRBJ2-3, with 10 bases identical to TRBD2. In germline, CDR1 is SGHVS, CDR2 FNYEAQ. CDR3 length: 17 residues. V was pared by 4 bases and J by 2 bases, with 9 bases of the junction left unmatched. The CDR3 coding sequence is TGTGCCAGCAGCTCCCAGCGGGGGGGGATGCTCACAGATACGCAGTATTTT. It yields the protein CASSSQRGGMLTDTQYF.

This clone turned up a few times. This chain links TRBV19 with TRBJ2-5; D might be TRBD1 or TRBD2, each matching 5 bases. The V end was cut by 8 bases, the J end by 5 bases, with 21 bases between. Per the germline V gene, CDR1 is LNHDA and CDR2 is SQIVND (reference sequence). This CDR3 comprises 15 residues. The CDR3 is CASSTGIGARETQYF. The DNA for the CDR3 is TGTGCCAGTTCCACGGGGATTGGGGCACGGGAGACCCAGTACTTC.

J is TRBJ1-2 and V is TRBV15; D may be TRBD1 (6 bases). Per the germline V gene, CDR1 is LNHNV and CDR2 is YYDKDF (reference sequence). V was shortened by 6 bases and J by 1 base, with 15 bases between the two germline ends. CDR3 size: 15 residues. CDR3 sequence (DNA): TGTGCCACCAGGGACAGTGCAGTCCGTAACTATGGCTACACCTTC. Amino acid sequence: CATRDSAVRNYGYTF.

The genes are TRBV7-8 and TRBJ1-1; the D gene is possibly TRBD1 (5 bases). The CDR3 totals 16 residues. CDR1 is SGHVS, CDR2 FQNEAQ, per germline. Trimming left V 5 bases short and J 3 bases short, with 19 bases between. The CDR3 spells CASSGHRVSSDTEAFF. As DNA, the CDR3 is TGTGCCAGCAGCGGACACCGGGTCTCGTCGGACACTGAAGCTTTCTTT.

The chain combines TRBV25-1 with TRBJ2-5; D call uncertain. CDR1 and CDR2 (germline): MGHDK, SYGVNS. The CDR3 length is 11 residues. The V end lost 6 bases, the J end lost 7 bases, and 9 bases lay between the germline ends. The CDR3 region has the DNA TGTGCCAGCAGGATAAAAGGGACCCAGTACTTC. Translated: CASRIKGTQYF. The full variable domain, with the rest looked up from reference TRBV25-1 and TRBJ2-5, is EADIYQTPRYLVIGTGKKITLECSQTMGHDKMYWYQQDPGMELHLIHYSYGVNSTEKGDLSSESTVSRIRTEHFPLTLESARPSHTSQYLCASRIKGTQYFGPGTRLLVL.

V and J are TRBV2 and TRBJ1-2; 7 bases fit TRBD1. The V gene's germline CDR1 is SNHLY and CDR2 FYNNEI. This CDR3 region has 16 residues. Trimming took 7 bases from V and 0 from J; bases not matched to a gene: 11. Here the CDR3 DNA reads TGTGCCAGCAATTTGAGGGACAGACCCTCTAACTATGGCTACACCTTC. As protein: CASNLRDRPSNYGYTF. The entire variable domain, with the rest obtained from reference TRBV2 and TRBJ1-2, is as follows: EPEVTQTPSHQVTQMGQEVILRCVPISNHLYFYWYRQILGQKVEFLVSFYNNEISEKSEIFDDQFSVERPDGSNFTLKIRSTKLEDSAMYFCASNLRDRPSNYGYTFGSGTRLTVV.

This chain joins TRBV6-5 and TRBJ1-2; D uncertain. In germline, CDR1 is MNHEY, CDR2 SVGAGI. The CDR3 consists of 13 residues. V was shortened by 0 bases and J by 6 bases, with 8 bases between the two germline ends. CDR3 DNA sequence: TGTGCCAGCAGTTACTCGGTCGGGAATGGCTACACCTTC. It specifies CASSYSVGNGYTF.

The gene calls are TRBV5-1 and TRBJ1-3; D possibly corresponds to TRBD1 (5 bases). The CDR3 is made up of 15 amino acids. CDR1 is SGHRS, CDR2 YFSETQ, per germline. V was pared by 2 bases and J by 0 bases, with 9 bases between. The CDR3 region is CASSLTGNSGNTIYF. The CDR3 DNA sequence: TGCGCCAGCAGCTTAACAGGCAACTCTGGAAACACCATATATTTT.

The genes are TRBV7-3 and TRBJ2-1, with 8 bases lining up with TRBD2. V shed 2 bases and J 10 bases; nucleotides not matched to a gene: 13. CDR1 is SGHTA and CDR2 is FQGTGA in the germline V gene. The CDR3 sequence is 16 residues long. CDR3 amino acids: CASSLGSLGGGKEQFF. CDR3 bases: TGTGCCAGCAGCTTAGGCTCTCTTGGCGGGGGGAAGGAGCAGTTCTTC.

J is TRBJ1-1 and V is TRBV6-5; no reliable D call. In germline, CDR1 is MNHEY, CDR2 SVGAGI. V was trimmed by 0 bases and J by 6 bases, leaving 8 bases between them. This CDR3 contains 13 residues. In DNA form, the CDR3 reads TGTGCCAGCAGTTACTCGACTGGCCCTGAAGCTTTCTTT. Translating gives CASSYSTGPEAFF.

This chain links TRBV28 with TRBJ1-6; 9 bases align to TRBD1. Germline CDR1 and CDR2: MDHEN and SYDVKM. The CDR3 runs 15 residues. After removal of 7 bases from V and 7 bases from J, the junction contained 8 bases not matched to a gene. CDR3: CASIAGTGKNSPLHF. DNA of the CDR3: TGTGCCAGCATAGCCGGGACAGGGAAAAATTCACCCCTCCACTTT.

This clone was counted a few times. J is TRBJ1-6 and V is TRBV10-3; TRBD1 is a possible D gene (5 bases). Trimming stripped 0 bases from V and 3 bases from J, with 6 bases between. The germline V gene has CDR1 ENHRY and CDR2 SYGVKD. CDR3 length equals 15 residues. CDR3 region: CAISESGVYNSPLHF. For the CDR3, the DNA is TGTGCCATCAGTGAGTCAGGGGTCTATAATTCACCCCTCCACTTT.

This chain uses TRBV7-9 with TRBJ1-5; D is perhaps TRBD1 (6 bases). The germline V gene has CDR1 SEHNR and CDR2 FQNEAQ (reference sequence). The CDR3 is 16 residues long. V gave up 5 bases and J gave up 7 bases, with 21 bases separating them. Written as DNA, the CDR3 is TGTGCCAGCAGCCCAGCCGGAGGGGGGCTCAGACAGCCCCAGCATTTT. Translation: CASSPAGGGLRQPQHF.

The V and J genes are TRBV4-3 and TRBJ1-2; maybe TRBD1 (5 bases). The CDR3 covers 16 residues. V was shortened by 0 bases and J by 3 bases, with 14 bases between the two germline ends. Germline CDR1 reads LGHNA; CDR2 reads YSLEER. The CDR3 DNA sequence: TGCGCCAGCAGCCAAGAGGTACAGGCCAGGCACTATGGCTACACCTTC. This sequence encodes CASSQEVQARHYGYTF.

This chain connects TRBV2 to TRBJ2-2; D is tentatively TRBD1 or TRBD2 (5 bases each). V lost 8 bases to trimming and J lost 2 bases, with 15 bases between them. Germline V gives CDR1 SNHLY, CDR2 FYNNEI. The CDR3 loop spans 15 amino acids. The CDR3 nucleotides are TGTGCCAGCTCAATCCGGGGCCTAAACACCGGGGAGCTGTTTTTT. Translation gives CASSIRGLNTGELFF.

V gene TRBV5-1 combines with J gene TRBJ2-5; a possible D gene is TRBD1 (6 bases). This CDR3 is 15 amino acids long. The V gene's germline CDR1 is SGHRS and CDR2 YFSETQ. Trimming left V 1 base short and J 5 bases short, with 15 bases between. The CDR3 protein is CASSLSQGVWETQYF. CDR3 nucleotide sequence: TGCGCCAGCAGCTTGTCACAGGGAGTGTGGGAGACCCAGTACTTC. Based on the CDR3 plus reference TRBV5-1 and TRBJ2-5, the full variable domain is KAGVTQTPRYLIKTRGQQVTLSCSPISGHRSVSWYQQTPGQGLQFLFEYFSETQRNKGNFPGRFSGRQFSNSRSEMNVSTLELGDSALYLCASSLSQGVWETQYFGPGTRLLVL.

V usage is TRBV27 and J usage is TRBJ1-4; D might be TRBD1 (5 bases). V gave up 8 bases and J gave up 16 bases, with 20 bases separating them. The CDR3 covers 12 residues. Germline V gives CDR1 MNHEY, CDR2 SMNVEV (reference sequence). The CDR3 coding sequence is TGTGCCAGCGCACCCAACGGGGGGATTCCGTTTTTT. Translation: CASAPNGGIPFF.

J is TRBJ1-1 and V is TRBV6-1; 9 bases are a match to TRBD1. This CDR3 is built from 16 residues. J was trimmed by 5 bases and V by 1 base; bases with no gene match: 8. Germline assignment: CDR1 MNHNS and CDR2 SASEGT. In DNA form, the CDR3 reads TGTGCCAGCAGTGAAGGAGGGACAGGGTCTGGGACTGAAGCTTTCTTT. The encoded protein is CASSEGGTGSGTEAFF.

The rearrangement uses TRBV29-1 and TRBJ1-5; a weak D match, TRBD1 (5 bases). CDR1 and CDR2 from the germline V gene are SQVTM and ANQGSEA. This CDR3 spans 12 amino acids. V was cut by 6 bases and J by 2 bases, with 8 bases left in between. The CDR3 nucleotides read TGCAGCGTCATGACAGGCAATCAGCCCCAGCATTTT. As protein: CSVMTGNQPQHF.

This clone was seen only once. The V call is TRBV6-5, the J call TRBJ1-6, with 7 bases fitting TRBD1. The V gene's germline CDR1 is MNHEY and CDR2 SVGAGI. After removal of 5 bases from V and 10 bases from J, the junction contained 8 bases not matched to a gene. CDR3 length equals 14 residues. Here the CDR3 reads CASSPRQGKSPLHF. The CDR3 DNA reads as TGTGCCAGCAGTCCCAGACAGGGTAAATCACCCCTCCACTTT.

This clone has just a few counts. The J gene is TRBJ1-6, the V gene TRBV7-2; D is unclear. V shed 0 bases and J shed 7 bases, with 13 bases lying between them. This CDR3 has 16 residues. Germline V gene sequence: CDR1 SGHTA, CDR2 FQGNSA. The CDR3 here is CASSLAAGIGNSPLHF. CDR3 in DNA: TGTGCCAGCAGCTTAGCTGCAGGAATAGGGAATTCACCCCTCCACTTT. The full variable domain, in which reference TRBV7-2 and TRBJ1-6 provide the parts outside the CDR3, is GAGVSQSPSNKVTEKGKDVELRCDPISGHTALYWYRQSLGQGLEFLIYFQGNSAPDKSGLPSDRFSAERTGGSVSTLTIQRTQQEDSAVYLCASSLAAGIGNSPLHFGNGTRLTVT.

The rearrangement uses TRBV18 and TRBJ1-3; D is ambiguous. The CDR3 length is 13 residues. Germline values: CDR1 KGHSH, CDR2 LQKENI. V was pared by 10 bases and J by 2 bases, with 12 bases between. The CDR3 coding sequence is TGTGCCACCGTGACGGAGGCTGGAAACACCATATATTTT. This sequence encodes CATVTEAGNTIYF.

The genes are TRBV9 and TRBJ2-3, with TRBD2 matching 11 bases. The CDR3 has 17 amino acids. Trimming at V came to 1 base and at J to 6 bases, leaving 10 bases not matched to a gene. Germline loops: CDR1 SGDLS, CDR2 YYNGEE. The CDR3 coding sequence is TGTGCCAGCAGCGTATATTTGACTAGCGGGGCGTCGGATACGCAGTATTTT. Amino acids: CASSVYLTSGASDTQYF.